This T cell receptor (beta chain) was captured in a study of cytomegalovirus exposure and HLA in healthy donors. V lost 6 bases to trimming and J lost 0 bases; unmatched junction nucleotides: 5. The CDR3 sequence is 14 residues long. Germline CDR1 MNHEY, CDR2 SVGAGI. Researchers ran the PCR with 60 Vbeta and 13 Jbeta primers. Data came from immunoSEQ multiplex PCR; TCRdb stores just in-frame clones and leaves some out. The data show around 94,000 clones, 76% seen once. The V gene is TRBV6-5, the J gene TRBJ2-7; 7 positions match TRBD2. Sequenced: PBMCs. The TCR originated in a woman aged 55 to 70 in good health and CMV-seropositive. This chain's CDR3 is CASSPSGNSYEQYF. CDR3 in DNA: TGTGCCAGCAGCCCTAGCGGAAACTCCTACGAGCAGTACTTC.